Reported below is one TCR beta chain. Its target is unknown. Both 60 Vbeta primers and 13 Jbeta primers went into the PCR. Some clones are missing from TCRdb's copy, which holds only in-frame ones; the method was immunoSEQ multiplex PCR. The sample carries roughly 120,000 clones, roughly 9.9% recorded once. The sample originates from a study of cytomegalovirus exposure and HLA in healthy donors. Findings of the study overall: The presence/absence work took it that sequencing depth was about the same across donors. Relative to the approximately 680-donor mean, N-insertions were reportedly fewer in an Asian-associated ancestry cluster in a later analysis. Some TCR beta chains (about 180 of them) were listed as cytomegalovirus-associated.

The CDR3 runs to 14 residues. Trimming left V 1 base short and J 8 bases short, with 14 bases between. CDR1 is LGHNT, CDR2 FRNRAP, per germline. The origin of this receptor is a man aged 25-45 years in good health and CMV-seronegative. This chain uses TRBV12-5 with TRBJ1-1, with D possibly being TRBD1 (6 bases). Sample: PBMCs. The CDR3 nucleotides are TGTGCTAGTGGTTTGGAAAGGGGGACCGAAGAAGCTTTCTTT. Translation: CASGLERGTEEAFF.